The present T cell receptor beta chain was sequenced within a study of T cell changes during pregnancy in multiple sclerosis. Libraries were prepared by immunoSEQ multiplex PCR; TCRdb keeps only in-frame clonotypes and omits some of them. The sample lists 40,000 or so clones; over 75% were seen once. This CDR3 region has 15 residues. The germline V gene has CDR1 LGHNA and CDR2 YNFKEQ. V shed 4 bases, J shed 3 bases, and the junction held 5 bases outside the gene matches. The clonotype originates from a female donor in good health, enrolled as a control in a pregnancy study. Sample: CD4+ T cells from peripheral blood mononuclear cells, taken in the first trimester of pregnancy. The rearrangement joins TRBV4-2 to TRBJ1-4, with 7 bases matching TRBD1. DNA for the CDR3: TGTGCCAGCAGCCCGACAGGGTCGGCTAATGAAAAACTGTTTTTT. This sequence encodes CASSPTGSANEKLFF.